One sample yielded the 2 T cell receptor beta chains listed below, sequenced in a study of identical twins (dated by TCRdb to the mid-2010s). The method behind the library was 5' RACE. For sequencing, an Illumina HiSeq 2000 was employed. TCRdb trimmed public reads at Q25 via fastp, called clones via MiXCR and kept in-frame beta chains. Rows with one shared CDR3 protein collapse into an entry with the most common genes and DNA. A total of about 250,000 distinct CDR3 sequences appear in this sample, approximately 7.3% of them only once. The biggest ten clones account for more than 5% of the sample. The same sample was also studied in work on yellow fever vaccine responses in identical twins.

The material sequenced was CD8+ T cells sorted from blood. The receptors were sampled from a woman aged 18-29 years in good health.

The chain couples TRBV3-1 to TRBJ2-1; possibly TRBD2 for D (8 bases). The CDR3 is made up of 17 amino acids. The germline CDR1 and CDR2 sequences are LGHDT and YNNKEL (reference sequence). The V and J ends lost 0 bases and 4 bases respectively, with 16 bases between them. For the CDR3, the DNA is TGTGCCAGCAGCCAAGAGGGACGGGAGGGGGCTTACAATGAGCAGTTCTTC. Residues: CASSQEGREGAYNEQFF.

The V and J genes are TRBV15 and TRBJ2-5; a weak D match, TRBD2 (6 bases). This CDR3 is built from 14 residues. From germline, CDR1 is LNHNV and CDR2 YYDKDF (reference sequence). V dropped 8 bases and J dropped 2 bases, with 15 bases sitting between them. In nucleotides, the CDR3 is TGTGCCACCCTTGGGAGGACTTCTCAAGAGACCCAGTACTTC. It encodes CATLGRTSQETQYF.